This T cell receptor (beta chain) derives from a study of blood T cell repertoires in COVID-19. Assay: immunoSEQ multiplex PCR; the TCRdb copy retains only in-frame clones and omits some. The sample has around 400,000 clones; around 87% are singletons. The CDR3 is 14 residues long. Deletions cut 3 bases from V and 1 base from J, with 11 bases between. Germline values: CDR1 SGHRS, CDR2 YFSETQ. The rearrangement joins TRBV5-1 to TRBJ2-7; TRBD2 might be the D (6 bases). Sequenced input: peripheral blood. This TCR was sampled from a woman in her twenties or thirties with COVID-19, enrolled during active disease. The CDR3 region is CASSSYGGSYEQYF. The CDR3 DNA sequence: TGCGCCAGCAGCTCCTACGGGGGATCCTACGAGCAGTACTTC.